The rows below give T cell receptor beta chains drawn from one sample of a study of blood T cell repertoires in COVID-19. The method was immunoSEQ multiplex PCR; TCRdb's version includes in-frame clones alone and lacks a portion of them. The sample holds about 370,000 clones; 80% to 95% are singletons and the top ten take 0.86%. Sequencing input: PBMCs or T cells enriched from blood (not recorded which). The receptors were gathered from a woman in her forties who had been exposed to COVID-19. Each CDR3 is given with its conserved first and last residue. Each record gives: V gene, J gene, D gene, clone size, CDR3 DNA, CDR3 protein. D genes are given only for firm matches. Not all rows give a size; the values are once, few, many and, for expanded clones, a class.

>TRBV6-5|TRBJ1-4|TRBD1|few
TGTGCCAGCAGCCTAGACAGGGGGCAGGTTGAAAAACTGTTTTTT
CASSLDRGQVEKLFF
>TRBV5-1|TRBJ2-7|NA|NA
TGCGCCAGCAGCTTGAATCTAGCCTACGAGCAGTACTTC
CASSLNLAYEQYF
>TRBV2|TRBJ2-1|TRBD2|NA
TGTGCTTACAACGGGGGGAACGCACACAATGAGCAGTTCTTC
CAYNGGNAHNEQFF
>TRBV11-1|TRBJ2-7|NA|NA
TGTGCCAGCAGCCTCCGGGACACCAGCTCCTACGAGCAGTACTTC
CASSLRDTSSYEQYF
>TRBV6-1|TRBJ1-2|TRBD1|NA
TGTGCCAGCAGTGAAGGAAAGACAGGGCCTAACTATGGCTACACCTTC
CASSEGKTGPNYGYTF
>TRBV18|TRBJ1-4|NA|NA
TGTGCCAGCTCACGCCGACAGGACCTTAATGAAAAACTGTTTTTT
CASSRRQDLNEKLFF
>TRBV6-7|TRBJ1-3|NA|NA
TGTGCCAGCAGCTCAATCGACACGCGAAACACCATATATTTT
CASSSIDTRNTIYF
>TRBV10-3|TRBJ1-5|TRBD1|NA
TGTGCCATCAGTGAACAGGGGGGTCAGCCCCAGCATTTT
CAISEQGGQPQHF
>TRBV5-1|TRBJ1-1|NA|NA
TGCGCCAGCAGCGCTTTACAGAACACTGAAGCTTTCTTT
CASSALQNTEAFF
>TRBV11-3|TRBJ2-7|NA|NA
TGTGCCAGCAGCTTAGCAGGACGGGGAACCTACGAGCAGTACTTC
CASSLAGRGTYEQYF
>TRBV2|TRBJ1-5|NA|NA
TGTGCCAGCAGCCAAAGTGGGGGGTATCAGCCCCAGCATTTT
CASSQSGGYQPQHF
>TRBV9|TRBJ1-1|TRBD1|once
TGTGCCAGCAGCGTAGAACAGGGGATGAACACTGAAGCTTTCTTT
CASSVEQGMNTEAFF
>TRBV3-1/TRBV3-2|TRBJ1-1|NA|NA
TGTGCCAGCAGCCAAGTCAGCCGAACAGGGCTAGCTTTCTTT
CASSQVSRTGLAFF
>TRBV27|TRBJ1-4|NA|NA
TGTGCCAGCAGTTCAGTTTCTCCGAGTGGGGCGGGAGAAAAACTGTTTTTT
CASSSVSPSGAGEKLFF
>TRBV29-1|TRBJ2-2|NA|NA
TGCAGCGCCAAGACAGGCTTGGGTACCGGGGAGCTGTTTTTT
CSAKTGLGTGELFF
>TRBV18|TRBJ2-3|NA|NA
TGTGCCAGCTCCACATGGGGTGGAGGGGCCACAGATACGCAGTATTTT
CASSTWGGGATDTQYF
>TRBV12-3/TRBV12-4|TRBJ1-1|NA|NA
TGTGCCAGCACCTTGACGGGGGAAGCTTTCTTT
CASTLTGEAFF
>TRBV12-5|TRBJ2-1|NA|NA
TGTGCTAGTGGCACACCTCACCCCTACAATGAGCAGTTCTTC
CASGTPHPYNEQFF
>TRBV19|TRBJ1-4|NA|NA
TGTGCCAGTAGTATGGAGGGAGCAAAAAAACTGTTTTTT
CASSMEGAKKLFF
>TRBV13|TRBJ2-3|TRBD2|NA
TGTGCCAGCAGCTTACGACTAGCGGGAGGTCCTAGCACAGATACGCAGTATTTT
CASSLRLAGGPSTDTQYF
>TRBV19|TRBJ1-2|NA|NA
TGTGCCAGTACGGAAAGGGCCGGGGATGGCTACACCTTC
CASTERAGDGYTF
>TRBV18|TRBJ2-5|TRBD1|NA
TGTGCCAGCTCTTATGGACAGGGTGGGACGGAGACCCAGTACTTC
CASSYGQGGTETQYF
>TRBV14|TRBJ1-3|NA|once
TGTGCCAGCAGCCAATATCCCGGGTCTGGAAACACCATATATTTT
CASSQYPGSGNTIYF
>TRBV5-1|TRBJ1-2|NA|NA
TGCGCCAGCAGCTTAGGAGGACAGTATGGCTACACCTTC
CASSLGGQYGYTF
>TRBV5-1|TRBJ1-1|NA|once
TGCGCCAGCAGCAAGCAGGGGAACACTGAAGCTTTCTTT
CASSKQGNTEAFF